Listed below are T cell receptor beta chains from one sample, sequenced in a study of T cells expressing NK-cell markers. TCRdb re-called the 5' RACE reads and catalogs CDR3 proteins one per entry, DNA excluded. This sample's clone table lists some 600,000 distinct CDR3 sequences. The sequenced sample consisted of blood T cells: a sorted CD56 or NKG2C T cell subset, CD4+ or CD8+ T cells, or bulk PBMC T cells (not recorded which). These receptors originate from a young man in good health. Each CDR3 is given with its conserved first and last residue.

CDR3	V	J
CASSLAAGLLSGANVLTF	TRBV11-1	TRBJ2-6
CASSPWTGPPGNTIYF	TRBV28	TRBJ1-3
CASSLAKTGPPSYEQYF	TRBV7-8	TRBJ2-7
CASSRVGTGATMDTGELFF	TRBV4-1	TRBJ2-2
CATNPDRGPDNTGELFF	TRBV15	TRBJ2-2
CASSFGGIISGNTIYF	TRBV12-3/TRBV12-4	TRBJ1-3
CASSLAGQNTDTQYF	TRBV5-1	TRBJ2-3
CSARDRGTPSGQPQHF	TRBV20-1	TRBJ1-5
CSASYGGNYNEQFF	TRBV20-1	TRBJ2-1
CASSLDGGLAKNIQYF	TRBV5-1	TRBJ2-4
CASSYELSGNQETQYF	TRBV6-5	TRBJ2-5
CASSLDPRTHRGNEQFF	TRBV12-3/TRBV12-4	TRBJ2-1
CASSLGGRTLYEQYF	TRBV7-2	TRBJ2-7
CASSYARTGTENTEAFF	TRBV6-5	TRBJ1-1
CASSLVGRGETQYF	TRBV7-2	TRBJ2-5
CASSASAGGETDTQYF	TRBV9	TRBJ2-3
CASSPRNYQGDDQPQHF	TRBV28	TRBJ1-5
CASSHPGRNEQFF	TRBV4-1	TRBJ2-1
CASSYYWEGLNEQFF	TRBV6-5	TRBJ2-1
CASSQETLAGTDTQYF	TRBV4-2	TRBJ2-3
CASSESRGQGVRSYEQYF	TRBV25-1	TRBJ2-7
CSARGQGAEGYTF	TRBV20-1	TRBJ1-2
CASTYRGGEQYF	TRBV6-6	TRBJ2-7
CASSPTRGDSNQPQHF	TRBV12-3/TRBV12-4	TRBJ1-5
CSASLSGGWNEQFF	TRBV20-1	TRBJ2-1
CASTPGGAHTDTQYF	TRBV4-2	TRBJ2-3
CASSPLAGPYEQYF	TRBV27	TRBJ2-7
CASGDWRGGSNEQFF	TRBV11-2	TRBJ2-1
CASSLNMLGQGITDTQYF	TRBV5-1	TRBJ2-3
CSASKQAVETQYF	TRBV20-1	TRBJ2-5
CASSPTISGGSGANVLTF	TRBV18	TRBJ2-6
CSVIDRERATDTQYF	TRBV29-1	TRBJ2-3